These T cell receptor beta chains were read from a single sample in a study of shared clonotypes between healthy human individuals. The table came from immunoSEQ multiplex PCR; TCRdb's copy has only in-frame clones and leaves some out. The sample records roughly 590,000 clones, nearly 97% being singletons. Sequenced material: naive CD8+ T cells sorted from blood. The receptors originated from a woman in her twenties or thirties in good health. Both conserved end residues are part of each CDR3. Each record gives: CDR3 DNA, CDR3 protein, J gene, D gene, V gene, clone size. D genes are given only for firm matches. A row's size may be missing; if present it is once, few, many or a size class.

cdr3_nt: TGTGCCAGCAGCTTTTGGGGGCAGGTGGAAGAGACCCAGTACTTC; cdr3_aa: CASSFWGQVEETQYF; j_call: TRBJ2-5; d_call: NA; v_call: TRBV7-9; clone_size: NA
cdr3_nt: TGTGCCAGCAGACAGGGGCCGGGGTTGGCCTACGAGCAGTACTTC; cdr3_aa: CASRQGPGLAYEQYF; j_call: TRBJ2-7; d_call: TRBD1; v_call: TRBV6-5; clone_size: once
cdr3_nt: TGTGCCAGCGGCCCCCGGGCCTACGAGCAGTACTTC; cdr3_aa: CASGPRAYEQYF; j_call: TRBJ2-7; d_call: NA; v_call: TRBV28; clone_size: NA
cdr3_nt: TGCGCCAGCAGTGTGAAGCGCCTTCTACTCGAGCAGTACTTC; cdr3_aa: CASSVKRLLLEQYF; j_call: TRBJ2-7; d_call: NA; v_call: TRBV10-2; clone_size: NA
cdr3_nt: TGTGCCAGCAGCCACCCGACCGGAAACACTAGCGATTTTAACGAGCAGTACTTC; cdr3_aa: CASSHPTGNTSDFNEQYF; j_call: TRBJ2-7; d_call: TRBD2; v_call: TRBV11-1; clone_size: NA
cdr3_nt: TGTGCCAGCAGTGAAGGGGGCAGGGGCGGAGGGGACACTGAAGCTTTCTTT; cdr3_aa: CASSEGGRGGGDTEAFF; j_call: TRBJ1-1; d_call: NA; v_call: TRBV2; clone_size: NA
cdr3_nt: TGTGCCAGCAGCCAACCCGGGGGATCCTACGAGCAGTACTTC; cdr3_aa: CASSQPGGSYEQYF; j_call: TRBJ2-7; d_call: NA; v_call: TRBV13; clone_size: NA
cdr3_nt: TGTGCCAGCAGCCCGCCCACTAGCGGGAGAACCCTCAATGAGCAGTTCTTC; cdr3_aa: CASSPPTSGRTLNEQFF; j_call: TRBJ2-1; d_call: TRBD2; v_call: TRBV7-2; clone_size: NA
cdr3_nt: TGTGCCAGCAGCAGAGACAGGGTTGTAGTCGCTGGGGAGCTGTTTTTT; cdr3_aa: CASSRDRVVVAGELFF; j_call: TRBJ2-2; d_call: TRBD1; v_call: TRBV7-9; clone_size: NA
cdr3_nt: TGTGCCAGCAGCGTGGCTCCGGGACAGGGGTCTCCGTGGAATCAGCCCCAGCATTTT; cdr3_aa: CASSVAPGQGSPWNQPQHF; j_call: TRBJ1-5; d_call: TRBD1; v_call: TRBV27; clone_size: NA
cdr3_nt: TGTGCCAGCAGCCAAGCATGGCTACACAATGAGCAGTTCTTC; cdr3_aa: CASSQAWLHNEQFF; j_call: TRBJ2-1; d_call: NA; v_call: TRBV14; clone_size: NA
cdr3_nt: TGTGCCACCCAACCGGGTATGGAAAAACTGTTTTTT; cdr3_aa: CATQPGMEKLFF; j_call: TRBJ1-4; d_call: NA; v_call: TRBV28; clone_size: NA
cdr3_nt: TGTGCCAGTAGTCCACACACACAGGGAACCACCTACAATGAGCAGTTCTTC; cdr3_aa: CASSPHTQGTTYNEQFF; j_call: TRBJ2-1; d_call: NA; v_call: TRBV19; clone_size: NA
cdr3_nt: TGTGCCAGCAGTCGAACAATATCCTACGGGGAGCTGTTTTTT; cdr3_aa: CASSRTISYGELFF; j_call: TRBJ2-2; d_call: NA; v_call: TRBV6-5; clone_size: NA
cdr3_nt: TGTGCCAGTAGTATAGAACGGGGGATGAACAATGAGCAGTTCTTC; cdr3_aa: CASSIERGMNNEQFF; j_call: TRBJ2-1; d_call: NA; v_call: TRBV19; clone_size: NA
cdr3_nt: TGTGCCAGCAGCGTAGGGACACCCTACGAGCAGTACTTC; cdr3_aa: CASSVGTPYEQYF; j_call: TRBJ2-7; d_call: NA; v_call: TRBV11-2; clone_size: NA
cdr3_nt: TGTGCCAGCAGTACGGGACCGAACACTGAAGCTTTCTTT; cdr3_aa: CASSTGPNTEAFF; j_call: TRBJ1-1; d_call: NA; v_call: TRBV28; clone_size: once
cdr3_nt: TGCGCCACCTACAGGGGCGGCACTGAAGCTTTCTTT; cdr3_aa: CATYRGGTEAFF; j_call: TRBJ1-1; d_call: TRBD1; v_call: TRBV10-2; clone_size: NA
cdr3_nt: TGTGCCAGCAGCGGAGGAGGGAACGGGGAGCTGTTTTTT; cdr3_aa: CASSGGGNGELFF; j_call: TRBJ2-2; d_call: NA; v_call: TRBV9; clone_size: NA
cdr3_nt: TGCGCCAGCAGTGAAGACAGGAACACTGAAGCTTTCTTT; cdr3_aa: CASSEDRNTEAFF; j_call: TRBJ1-1; d_call: NA; v_call: TRBV10-1; clone_size: NA
cdr3_nt: TGTGCCAGCAGCGTTAGCCGGGACAGGGGTCAGCCCCAGCATTTT; cdr3_aa: CASSVSRDRGQPQHF; j_call: TRBJ1-5; d_call: TRBD1; v_call: TRBV11-2; clone_size: NA
cdr3_nt: TGCGCCAGCAGTGAGGGACTAGCGGGTGAGCAGTTCTTC; cdr3_aa: CASSEGLAGEQFF; j_call: TRBJ2-1; d_call: TRBD2; v_call: TRBV10-1; clone_size: NA
cdr3_nt: TGTGCCAGCAGCGATCGACAGGGTAAACAGCCCCAGCATTTT; cdr3_aa: CASSDRQGKQPQHF; j_call: TRBJ1-5; d_call: TRBD1; v_call: TRBV5-6; clone_size: NA
cdr3_nt: TGTGCCAGCAGTTTCGGGACAGGGTGGGGGCAGCCCCAGCATTTT; cdr3_aa: CASSFGTGWGQPQHF; j_call: TRBJ1-5; d_call: TRBD1; v_call: TRBV28; clone_size: NA
cdr3_nt: TGTGCCAGGGGTTTGTCGTTCCCGCCTAACACTGAAGCTTTCTTT; cdr3_aa: CARGLSFPPNTEAFF; j_call: TRBJ1-1; d_call: NA; v_call: TRBV27; clone_size: NA
cdr3_nt: TGTGCCAGCAGCCCCGGGACCGATACTGAAGCTTTCTTT; cdr3_aa: CASSPGTDTEAFF; j_call: TRBJ1-1; d_call: NA; v_call: TRBV11-2; clone_size: NA
cdr3_nt: TGCGCCAGCAGCTTGGTCGATTTGACGGGGGGATTTGACAATGAGCAGTTCTTC; cdr3_aa: CASSLVDLTGGFDNEQFF; j_call: TRBJ2-1; d_call: TRBD2; v_call: TRBV5-1; clone_size: NA
cdr3_nt: TGTGCCAGCAGCGTACAATCGACGGCAGGGGCCACCGGGGAGCTGTTTTTT; cdr3_aa: CASSVQSTAGATGELFF; j_call: TRBJ2-2; d_call: NA; v_call: TRBV9; clone_size: once
cdr3_nt: TGTGCCAGTAGTATCAGGGATTCTGGTCAGCCCCAGCATTTT; cdr3_aa: CASSIRDSGQPQHF; j_call: TRBJ1-5; d_call: NA; v_call: TRBV19; clone_size: few
cdr3_nt: TGTGCCAGCAGCGCAACCAGGGGGGGAAACTACGAGCAGTACTTC; cdr3_aa: CASSATRGGNYEQYF; j_call: TRBJ2-7; d_call: NA; v_call: TRBV13; clone_size: NA
cdr3_nt: TGTGCCAGCAGGTGGACAGGGGGGCCCGGGGAGCTGTTTTTT; cdr3_aa: CASRWTGGPGELFF; j_call: TRBJ2-2; d_call: TRBD1; v_call: TRBV27; clone_size: NA
cdr3_nt: TGTGCCAGCAGCTTAGGCGGATTGAACACTGAAGCTTTCTTT; cdr3_aa: CASSLGGLNTEAFF; j_call: TRBJ1-1; d_call: NA; v_call: TRBV13; clone_size: NA
cdr3_nt: TGTGCCAGCAGCGCCTCAGGGGGAGGGGTGGAGACCCAGTACTTC; cdr3_aa: CASSASGGGVETQYF; j_call: TRBJ2-5; d_call: NA; v_call: TRBV9; clone_size: NA
cdr3_nt: TGTGCCATCTCCCCGGGAGAGTTATACAATGAGCAGTTCTTC; cdr3_aa: CAISPGELYNEQFF; j_call: TRBJ2-1; d_call: NA; v_call: TRBV10-3; clone_size: NA
cdr3_nt: TGTGCCAGCAGTCCCACGGGACTAGGGACCAATGAGCAGTTCTTC; cdr3_aa: CASSPTGLGTNEQFF; j_call: TRBJ2-1; d_call: TRBD2; v_call: TRBV28; clone_size: NA
cdr3_nt: TGTGCCAGCCGGGACAGGGTGAATGGCGTAGCCAAAAACATTCAGTACTTC; cdr3_aa: CASRDRVNGVAKNIQYF; j_call: TRBJ2-4; d_call: TRBD1; v_call: TRBV19; clone_size: NA
cdr3_nt: TGTGCCAGCAGTTTATTGGCCAGACAAAATCAGCCCCAGCATTTT; cdr3_aa: CASSLLARQNQPQHF; j_call: TRBJ1-5; d_call: NA; v_call: TRBV28; clone_size: NA
cdr3_nt: TGTGCCAGCAGCTTGCGGTCCAGGCATGGCTACACCTTC; cdr3_aa: CASSLRSRHGYTF; j_call: TRBJ1-2; d_call: NA; v_call: TRBV5-6; clone_size: NA
cdr3_nt: TGTGCCAGCAGCTCACTAGCGGGAGTGGCCAACAATGAGCAGTTCTTC; cdr3_aa: CASSSLAGVANNEQFF; j_call: TRBJ2-1; d_call: TRBD2; v_call: TRBV13; clone_size: NA
cdr3_nt: TGCGCCAGCAGTATAACACAGGGACTAGCGGGAGTGAGGCATGCAGATACGCAGTATTTT; cdr3_aa: CASSITQGLAGVRHADTQYF; j_call: TRBJ2-3; d_call: TRBD2; v_call: TRBV23-1; clone_size: NA
cdr3_nt: TGCGCCAGCAGAGGCAGTTACTATGGCTACACCTTC; cdr3_aa: CASRGSYYGYTF; j_call: TRBJ1-2; d_call: NA; v_call: TRBV5-1; clone_size: NA